The T cell receptor (beta chain) under discussion was sequenced for a study of blood T cell repertoires in COVID-19. Study information: The study drew acute and convalescent COVID-19 samples from the United States, Italy and Spain. PBMCs, B-cell-depleted T cells, or T cells were the source of the cDNA or gDNA that made up the material.

As processed by the authors: Estimation of nucleated cell counts relied on the amplification of reference gene primers. Sequenced by immunoSEQ multiplex PCR; TCRdb stores in-frame clones only, minus some. V, J and clone size were drawn from that table, and D and trimming were deduced from the DNA. This table has about 160,000 clones, approximately 92% appearing once. The V gene lost 7 bases and the J gene lost 8 bases, with 21 bases spanning the gap. The CDR3 runs to 15 residues. Germline V gene data show CDR1 as WNHNN and CDR2 as SYGVQD (reference sequence). This receptor was obtained from a woman in her fifties or sixties with acute or convalescent COVID-19. This sequence joins TRBV10-1 and TRBJ2-4; perhaps TRBD2 as D (6 bases). What was sequenced was peripheral blood. The CDR3 nucleotides read TGCGCCAGCATCTTAACCCTAGCGTCTTGTTACATTCAGTACTTC. Translation: CASILTLASCYIQYF.